Listed here are 19 T cell receptor beta chains from one sample, sequenced in a study of T cell repertoires in cytomegalovirus infection. MiXCR, applied by TCRdb to the reads, yields one record per CDR3 protein. The sample yields over 150,000 distinct CDR3 sequences, roughly 15% seen once. The sample consisted of CD8+ T cells from PBMCs. The receptor source for this set is a human donor in good health (CMV status not recorded). Some clones in this sample may be carry-over from other donors' samples.

The rearrangement joins TRBV28 to TRBJ2-5; the match to TRBD1 covers 9 bases. The germline V gene encodes CDR1 MDHEN and CDR2 SYDVKM. V was clipped by 5 bases and J by 5 bases; unmatched bases: 3. The CDR3 length is 13 residues. DNA for the CDR3: TGTGCCAGCAGTATCACAGGGGGCGAGACCCAGTACTTC. Translation gives CASSITGGETQYF.

This clonotype was found a few times. V and J are TRBV6-2 or TRBV6-3 and TRBJ2-7, with a tentative D call TRBD1 (5 bases). V was trimmed by 7 bases and J by 0 bases, leaving 19 bases between them. Germline values: CDR1 MNHEY, CDR2 SVGEGT. This CDR3 region has 16 residues. CDR3 in amino acids: CASTRFGRAHSYEQYF. In nucleotides, the CDR3 is TGTGCCAGCACCCGATTCGGCAGGGCCCACTCCTACGAGCAGTACTTC.

The rearrangement joins TRBV27 to TRBJ2-1, with 8 positions matching TRBD2. CDR3 length: 15 amino acids. With V trimmed by 2 bases and J by 2 bases, 2 bases remained unmatched. Germline V gives CDR1 MNHEY, CDR2 SMNVEV (reference sequence). The CDR3 reads CASSLPGGPYNEQFF. CDR3 nucleotide sequence: TGTGCCAGCAGTTTACCGGGGGGGCCCTACAATGAGCAGTTCTTC.

On this clonotype: A read error may account for a junction end that differs from germline. This chain uses TRBV7-2 with TRBJ2-4; no clear D gene. Germline V gene data show CDR1 as SGHTA and CDR2 as FQGNSA. This CDR3 is built from 16 residues. In DNA, the CDR3 is TGTGCCAGCAGCTTAGAAAGGTCTACGTGGGAAAACAGTCAGTACTTC. This codes for CASSLERSTWENSQYF.

The chain uses TRBV7-8 and TRBJ1-6; D unresolved. The CDR3 extends over 15 amino acids. CDR1 and CDR2 from the germline V gene are SGHVS and FQNEAQ. Trimming left V 6 bases short and J 3 bases short, with 12 bases between. The chain's CDR3 is CASSEMNNYNSPLHF. CDR3 DNA sequence: TGTGCCAGCAGTGAGATGAACAACTATAATTCACCCCTCCACTTT.

This clonotype was counted only a few times. V is TRBV20-1 and J is TRBJ1-2, with D uncertain. V lost 0 bases to trimming and J lost 3 bases, with 11 bases between them. This CDR3 is built from 14 residues. The germline gives CDR1 DFQATT, CDR2 SNEGSKA (reference sequence). CDR3 sequence (DNA): TGCAGTGCTAGAGACCTCTGGGAGGACTATGGCTACACCTTC. Translation gives CSARDLWEDYGYTF.

The chain joins TRBV12-3 or TRBV12-4 to TRBJ2-2; the D gene is possibly TRBD1 (6 bases). Trimming took off 4 bases at V and 2 bases at J, with 14 bases between the two ends. The CDR3 length is 16 residues. CDR3 bases: TGTGCCAGCAGTTCTCTGCAGGGGCAAAACACCGGGGAGCTGTTTTTT. It translates to CASSSLQGQNTGELFF.

J is TRBJ2-5 and V is TRBV28; TRBD1 matches at 8 bases. V was clipped by 6 bases and J by 2 bases; unmatched bases: 5. The length of the CDR3 is 14 residues. Germline values: CDR1 MDHEN, CDR2 SYDVKM. The DNA of the CDR3 is TGTGCCAGCAGCCGGACAGGGAAACAAGAGACCCAGTACTTC. Translation: CASSRTGKQETQYF.

The sample holds a few counts of this clonotype. The V and J genes are TRBV19 and TRBJ2-2; maybe TRBD1 (5 bases). The CDR3 has 15 amino acids. CDR1 LNHDA and CDR2 SQIVND come from the germline V gene (reference sequence). The V end was cut by 6 bases, the J end by 0 bases, with 11 bases between. Written as DNA, the CDR3 is TGTGCCAGTAGCATATGGGGCCCGAACACCGGGGAGCTGTTTTTT. It codes for CASSIWGPNTGELFF.

This rearrangement joins TRBV28 to TRBJ1-6, with a tentative D call TRBD1 (5 bases). The germline V gene encodes CDR1 MDHEN and CDR2 SYDVKM. The length of the CDR3 is 14 residues. V dropped 4 bases and J dropped 11 bases, with 15 bases sitting between them. Written as DNA, the CDR3 is TGTGCCAGCAGTTCCCTTGGGGGGAGTCCACCCCTCCACTTT. Residues: CASSSLGGSPPLHF.

This clonotype was observed a few times. This chain uses TRBV29-1 with TRBJ1-2; the D is unclear. The V end was cut by 0 bases, the J end by 5 bases, with 4 bases between. Germline CDR1 SQVTM, CDR2 ANQGSEA. The CDR3 covers 11 residues. Here the CDR3 DNA reads TGCAGCGTTGAAGATCGGTATGGCTACACCTTC. This sequence encodes CSVEDRYGYTF.

The rearrangement uses TRBV6-2 or TRBV6-3 and TRBJ2-1; TRBD2 aligns across 8 bases. This CDR3 has 16 amino acids. V trimming: 2 bases; J trimming: 5 bases; junction bases outside the gene matches: 8. The germline V gene has CDR1 MNHEY and CDR2 SVGEGT. CDR3: CASSYMGGGSDNEQFF. CDR3 nucleotides: TGTGCCAGCAGTTACATGGGCGGGGGGAGCGACAATGAGCAGTTCTTC.

There are a few counts of this clonotype. J is TRBJ2-1 and V is TRBV6-2 or TRBV6-3; 9 nucleotides align to TRBD2. The germline CDR1 and CDR2 sequences are MNHEY and SVGEGT. With V trimmed by 5 bases and J by 6 bases, 5 bases remained unmatched. The CDR3 spans 14 residues. CDR3 region: CASSLPGLANEQFF. In DNA form, the CDR3 reads TGTGCCAGCAGTCTACCGGGACTAGCCAATGAGCAGTTCTTC.

This clonotype has just a few counts. This chain links TRBV27 with TRBJ2-7; D tentatively fits TRBD1 or TRBD2 (6 bases each). Per the germline V gene, CDR1 is MNHEY and CDR2 is SMNVEV (reference sequence). The CDR3 runs 15 residues. With 7 bases removed from V and 4 bases from J, the gap between germline ends came to 20 bases. The CDR3 is CASTGGGSRGYEQYF. The CDR3 region has the DNA TGTGCCAGCACAGGAGGGGGGTCCCGAGGTTACGAGCAGTACTTC.

The chain employs TRBV19 and TRBJ2-1; 7 bases agree with TRBD1. Germline loops: CDR1 LNHDA, CDR2 SQIVND (reference sequence). J lost 6 bases, V lost 7 bases, and 9 bases had no gene match. This CDR3 is 14 amino acids long. CDR3 nucleotides: TGTGCCAGTACCATGGGTCCAGGGGGCAATGAGCAGTTCTTC. As protein: CASTMGPGGNEQFF.

This clonotype was seen a few times. V is TRBV12-3 or TRBV12-4 and J is TRBJ2-3, with TRBD2 identical over 14 bases. V lost 4 bases, J lost 2 bases, and 8 bases stayed unmatched. The CDR3 loop spans 18 amino acids. The CDR3 here is CASSSPGLAGAVTDTQYF. The CDR3 DNA follows: TGTGCCAGCAGTTCTCCGGGACTAGCGGGGGCGGTCACAGATACGCAGTATTTT.

V and J are TRBV7-9 and TRBJ2-3; D gene uncertain. V was trimmed by 4 bases and J by 6 bases, leaving 8 bases between them. There are 12 residues in the CDR3. Germline V lookup: CDR1 SEHNR, CDR2 FQNEAQ (reference sequence). Here the CDR3 reads CASSSDGDTQYF. The CDR3 nucleotides read TGTGCCAGCAGCTCAGATGGGGATACGCAGTATTTT.

This clonotype appeared a few times. CDR3 amino acids: CASSPRDRVKGEQYF. The CDR3 nucleotides are TGTGCCAGCAGCCCCCGGGACAGGGTGAAAGGCGAGCAGTACTTC. The rearrangement joins TRBV7-9 to TRBJ2-7; 9 nucleotides agree with TRBD1. Germline assignment: CDR1 SEHNR and CDR2 FQNEAQ (reference sequence). The CDR3 runs to 15 residues. V dropped 5 bases and J dropped 6; count of bases not matched to a gene: 11.

A few counts support this clonotype. CDR3 region: CASSLGLTATDTQYF. DNA for the CDR3: TGTGCCAGCAGTTTAGGTTTGACCGCCACAGATACGCAGTATTTT. The chain uses TRBV28 and TRBJ2-3; D gene ambiguous. CDR1 is MDHEN and CDR2 is SYDVKM in the germline V gene. The CDR3 consists of 15 residues. V was cut by 2 bases and J by 2 bases, with 11 bases left in between.